These 32 T cell receptor beta chains were all obtained from the same sample, sequenced in a study of identical twins. Via MiXCR, TCRdb re-called the 5' RACE reads, giving one row per CDR3 protein. This table has about 210,000 distinct CDR3 sequences, approximately 9% appearing once. Sequencing was performed on memory (CD45RO+) T cells sorted from blood. All receptors come from a woman aged 18 to 35 in good health.

This clonotype was counted a few times. The gene calls are TRBV3-1 and TRBJ2-1; 9 nucleotides align to TRBD2. This CDR3 is built from 15 residues. Germline values: CDR1 LGHDT, CDR2 YNNKEL (reference sequence). Trimming removed 4 bases from V and 4 bases from J; junction bases left unmatched: 5. DNA for the CDR3: TGTGCCAGCAGCCGTGCAGCGGGAGGTTACAATGAGCAGTTCTTC. It translates to CASSRAAGGYNEQFF.

A few counts support this clonotype. The chain uses TRBV10-3 and TRBJ2-4; 8 nucleotides line up with TRBD1. The CDR3 runs 13 residues. From germline, CDR1 is ENHRY and CDR2 SYGVKD. Unmatched junction bases numbered 2, after V lost 5 bases and J lost 5 bases. The CDR3 loop is CAISRGQENIQYF. CDR3 coding DNA: TGTGCCATCAGTAGGGGACAGGAAAACATTCAGTACTTC.

This clonotype was observed a few times. CDR3: CSAPVVNTEAFF. The CDR3 bases are TGCAGTGCCCCAGTGGTGAACACTGAAGCTTTCTTT. The V call is TRBV20-1, the J call TRBJ1-1; D uncertain. The CDR3 covers 12 residues. V lost 6 bases and J 0 bases, leaving 8 bases between the germline ends. Germline CDR1 reads DFQATT; CDR2 reads SNEGSKA (reference sequence).

The chain links TRBV6-1 to TRBJ2-1; D is perhaps TRBD2 (6 bases). CDR3 size: 16 residues. Germline CDR1 is MNHNS and CDR2 is SASEGT. Trimming removed 6 bases from V and 4 bases from J, with 19 bases in between. CDR3 protein: CASRSQGRGQYNEQFF. The CDR3, as DNA: TGTGCCAGCAGATCCCAAGGGCGGGGTCAATACAATGAGCAGTTCTTC.

This clonotype was counted between two and nine times. Here the CDR3 DNA reads TGTGCCAGCATTCCTGGGTCAGCGGGACCCTACAATGAGCAGTTCTTC. Its translation: CASIPGSAGPYNEQFF. The rearrangement links TRBV7-9 to TRBJ2-1, with 7 bases identical to TRBD2. Germline CDR1 SEHNR, CDR2 FQNEAQ (reference sequence). The J segment lost 2 bases and the V segment lost 7 bases, leaving 11 bases of the junction unmatched. The length of the CDR3 is 16 residues.

The sample holds a few counts of this clonotype. The chain carries TRBV7-6 and TRBJ2-1, with a possible D match to TRBD2 (6 bases). The V end lost 0 bases, the J end lost 6 bases, and 12 bases lay between the germline ends. The CDR3 consists of 15 residues. Germline loops: CDR1 SGHVS, CDR2 FNYEAQ. The CDR3 reads CASSLAGLGGNEQFF. DNA of the CDR3: TGTGCCAGCAGCTTAGCGGGACTGGGCGGCAATGAGCAGTTCTTC.

This clonotype was seen a few times. The V call is TRBV2, the J call TRBJ2-6, with D hard to call. V was shortened by 3 bases and J by 9 bases, with 12 bases between the two germline ends. Germline V gene sequence: CDR1 SNHLY, CDR2 FYNNEI. The CDR3 spans 14 residues. CDR3 bases: TGTGCCAGCAGTGATTCTGGGGTCCTCAACGTCCTGACTTTC. Residues: CASSDSGVLNVLTF.

J is TRBJ2-7 and V is TRBV5-6; TRBD2 is a possible D gene (5 bases). The ends were cut back, 1 base at V and 7 bases at J, with 15 bases in the middle. Germline V gives CDR1 SGHDT, CDR2 YYEEEE. The CDR3 extends over 14 amino acids. The CDR3 reads CASSLYRGSREQYF. The CDR3 DNA follows: TGTGCCAGCAGCTTGTATCGGGGTTCGAGGGAGCAGTACTTC.

This clonotype was found a few times. The gene calls are TRBV12-3 or TRBV12-4 and TRBJ1-4; TRBD1 aligns across 7 bases. The CDR3 covers 14 residues. Trimming at V came to 8 bases and at J to 10 bases, leaving 13 bases not matched to a gene. The CDR3 reads CASSPGTASAKLFF. As DNA, the CDR3 is TGTGCCAGCTCCCCCGGGACAGCAAGCGCAAAACTGTTTTTT.

This clonotype appeared many times. V usage is TRBV20-1 and J usage is TRBJ1-5; no reliable D call. Germline assignment: CDR1 DFQATT and CDR2 SNEGSKA (reference sequence). V gave up 1 base and J gave up 3 bases, with 7 bases separating them. There are 13 residues in the CDR3. CDR3 in DNA: TGCAGTGCTAGAGGGGATCCCAATCAGCCCCAGCATTTT. This gives the protein CSARGDPNQPQHF.

Ten or more counts support this clonotype. This chain connects TRBV6-1 to TRBJ1-2; D not certain. Germline CDR1 and CDR2: MNHNS and SASEGT. V shed 6 bases and J shed 0 bases, with 11 bases lying between them. The CDR3 extends over 14 amino acids. The CDR3, as DNA: TGTGCCAGCAGCCGGGGAACTTCTAACTATGGCTACACCTTC. It specifies CASSRGTSNYGYTF.

This clonotype was observed a few times. The chain joins TRBV9 to TRBJ2-7; D may match TRBD1 or TRBD2 (5 bases each). Trimming removed 3 bases from V and 0 bases from J, with 10 bases in between. Germline V lookup: CDR1 SGDLS, CDR2 YYNGEE. The CDR3 runs to 14 residues. The CDR3 DNA reads as TGTGCCAGCAGCGCCCTGGGGACCTCCTACGAGCAGTACTTC. Protein sequence: CASSALGTSYEQYF.

The rearrangement links TRBV3-1 to TRBJ2-1; 7 bases fit TRBD2. The CDR3 sequence is 16 residues long. Germline CDR1 is LGHDT and CDR2 is YNNKEL (reference sequence). V shed 4 bases, J shed 3 bases, and the junction held 9 bases outside the gene matches. The CDR3 DNA follows: TGTGCCAGCAGCCTGAGAGCGGGGCGGTACTACAATGAGCAGTTCTTC. Protein product: CASSLRAGRYYNEQFF.

To note about this clonotype: The conserved closing phenylalanine or tryptophan is absent in this CDR3, likely reflecting a read error. The limits of the CDR3 on the DNA are not certain, so only TCRdb's listed CDR3 is given. The genes are TRBV7-7 and TRBJ2-7; the table calls TRBD2, which could not be checked here. The germline V gene encodes CDR1 SSHAT and CDR2 FNYEAQ (reference sequence). Including both end residues, the CDR3 is 12 amino acids long. CDR3 sequence: CASSLGLPSEEG.

The chain couples TRBV12-3 or TRBV12-4 to TRBJ1-2; possible D gene TRBD1, 5 bases. The CDR3 has 14 residues. The V end lost 3 bases, the J end lost 4 bases, and 12 bases lay between the germline ends. The CDR3 loop reads CASSFNRRTYGYTF. As DNA, the CDR3 is TGTGCCAGCAGTTTTAACAGGCGAACCTATGGCTACACCTTC.

This clonotype came up many times. CDR3 protein: CASSIWTGASGANVLTF. The CDR3 DNA follows: TGCGCCAGCAGTATATGGACAGGGGCCTCTGGGGCCAACGTCCTGACTTTC. The chain has TRBV5-1 and TRBJ2-6; 9 bases agree with TRBD1. There are 17 residues in the CDR3. V lost 5 bases, J lost 0 bases, and 6 bases stayed unmatched. Looked up from germline, CDR1 is SGHRS and CDR2 is YFSETQ.

This chain connects TRBV20-1 to TRBJ2-3; D not certain. V was trimmed by 5 bases and J by 3 bases, leaving 6 bases between them. This CDR3 spans 11 amino acids. The V gene's germline CDR1 is DFQATT and CDR2 SNEGSKA (reference sequence). For the CDR3, the DNA is TGCAGTGCTCCCTGGACAGATACGCAGTATTTT. As protein: CSAPWTDTQYF.

This clonotype was found many times. The chain has TRBV2 and TRBJ1-3; 7 positions match TRBD1. Germline V gene lookup returns CDR1 SNHLY and CDR2 FYNNEI. Trimming cost V 6 bases and J 1 base; bases outside gene matches: 3. The CDR3 loop spans 14 amino acids. The CDR3 coding sequence is TGTGCCAGCAGCGGGACAGCTTCTGGAAACACCATATATTTT. It translates to CASSGTASGNTIYF.

This clonotype came up many times. The chain carries TRBV29-1 and TRBJ1-2; no clear D. CDR3 size: 12 residues. The germline V and J ends were trimmed by 5 bases and 14 bases, with 21 bases remaining between them. Looked up from germline, CDR1 is SQVTM and CDR2 is ANQGSEA. CDR3 nucleotides: TGCAGCGTTCTATCAACAGCTCGCCGGTCTACCTTC. Its translation is CSVLSTARRSTF. The full variable domain, in which reference TRBV29-1 and TRBJ1-2 provide the parts outside the CDR3, is SAVISQKPSRDICQRGTSLTIQCQVDSQVTMMFWYRQQPGQSLTLIATANQGSEATYESGFVIDKFPISRPNLTFSTLTVSNMSPEDSSIYLCSVLSTARRSTFGSGTRLTVV.

The J gene is TRBJ2-1, the V gene TRBV21-1. TRBV21-1 is listed as a pseudogene. This CDR3 spans 16 amino acids. CDR3 bases: TGTGCCAGCAGCAAAACTAATACTACCTCCTACAATGAGCAGTTCTTC. Translating gives CASSKTNTTSYNEQFF.

The chain links TRBV4-2 to TRBJ1-1; D is unclear. Trimming took off 0 bases at V and 4 bases at J, with 18 bases between the two ends. Germline V CDR1 and CDR2: LGHNA, YNFKEQ. This CDR3 is 17 amino acids long. Written as DNA, the CDR3 is TGTGCCAGCAGCCAAGAACTAGGGCCCGGTTATAGCACTGAAGCTTTCTTT. As protein: CASSQELGPGYSTEAFF.

This clonotype was recorded many times. V gene TRBV14 combines with J gene TRBJ1-1; D is undetermined. Germline V gene lookup returns CDR1 SGHDN and CDR2 FVKESK. The ends were cut back, 4 bases at V and 2 bases at J, with 11 bases in the middle. The CDR3 has 14 residues. The CDR3 is CASSLWTRNTEAFF. The CDR3 coding sequence is TGTGCCAGCAGCCTCTGGACGAGAAACACTGAAGCTTTCTTT. Full variable domain (remainder filled in from reference TRBV14 and TRBJ1-1): EAGVTQFPSHSVIEKGQTVTLRCDPISGHDNLYWYRRVMGKEIKFLLHFVKESKQDESGMPNNRFLAERTGGTYSTLKVQPAELEDSGVYFCASSLWTRNTEAFFGQGTRLTVV.

This clonotype came up a few times. The rearrangement uses TRBV6-4 and TRBJ2-1; 9 bases are a match to TRBD2. The J segment lost 3 bases and the V segment lost 4 bases, leaving 4 bases of the junction unmatched. The CDR3 totals 15 residues. Germline values: CDR1 MRHNA, CDR2 SNTAGT. CDR3 DNA: TGTGCCAGCAGTGTAGGCGGGGGGGACTACAATGAGCAGTTCTTC. It is translated as CASSVGGGDYNEQFF.

This clonotype was observed many times. V gene TRBV12-3 or TRBV12-4 combines with J gene TRBJ2-7, with D tentatively TRBD2 (6 bases). The CDR3 has 14 residues. Between the trimmed V and J ends, which lost 3 bases and 2 bases, there was a span of 11 bases. CDR3 nucleotides: TGTGCCAGCAGTTTTAAGCCGGGGGCCTACGAGCAGTACTTC. Protein: CASSFKPGAYEQYF.

The V and J genes are TRBV2 and TRBJ1-2; a possible D gene is TRBD1 (5 bases). V gave up 6 bases and J gave up 3 bases, with 17 bases separating them. CDR1 and CDR2 from the germline V gene are SNHLY and FYNNEI. CDR3 length equals 15 residues. The DNA of the CDR3 is TGTGCCAGCAGAAGGTCAGCCAGGGAGGACTATGGCTACACCTTC. This sequence encodes CASRRSAREDYGYTF.

The sample holds a few counts of this clonotype. The junction shows a germline mismatch at one end, possibly a read error. The chain employs TRBV20-1 and TRBJ2-5; no clear D gene. The CDR3 spans 14 residues. Germline V gene lookup returns CDR1 DFQATT and CDR2 SNEGSKA (reference sequence). The CDR3, as DNA: TGCAGTGCTGGAGATCCGGTGTACCAAGAGACCCAGTACTTC. Translated, it gives CSAGDPVYQETQYF.

This clonotype was seen more than once but under ten times. The rearrangement uses TRBV5-1 and TRBJ2-7; 8 positions agree with TRBD2. This CDR3 contains 15 residues. Unmatched junction bases numbered 6, after V lost 4 bases and J lost 0 bases. Germline V gene data show CDR1 as SGHRS and CDR2 as YFSETQ. CDR3 amino acids: CASSLVSGGSYEQYF. DNA for the CDR3: TGCGCCAGCAGCCTGGTGAGCGGGGGCTCCTACGAGCAGTACTTC.

The chain employs TRBV7-2 and TRBJ2-5; TRBD1 matches 8 bases. V lost 3 bases to trimming and J lost 5 bases; unmatched junction nucleotides: 5. This CDR3 spans 14 amino acids. Germline V lookup: CDR1 SGHTA, CDR2 FQGNSA. The CDR3 nucleotides read TGTGCCAGCAGCTTTAACAGGGGGGAGGAGACCCAGTACTTC. Protein sequence: CASSFNRGEETQYF.

This chain joins TRBV18 and TRBJ2-2; D gene unclear. The V gene's germline CDR1 is KGHSH and CDR2 LQKENI. Trimming left V 2 bases short and J 0 bases short, with 4 bases between. This CDR3 contains 14 residues. CDR3 sequence reads: CASSPGANTGELFF. In nucleotides, the CDR3 is TGTGCCAGCTCACCAGGGGCGAACACCGGGGAGCTGTTTTTT.

This chain joins TRBV6-5 and TRBJ2-3; TRBD1 aligns across 7 bases. The V and J ends lost 8 bases and 1 base, in that order; junction bases with no gene match: 6. Looked up from germline, CDR1 is MNHEY and CDR2 is SVGAGI. The CDR3 is 14 amino acids. CDR3 loop: CASDYRGGTDTQYF. CDR3 DNA: TGTGCCAGCGATTACAGGGGAGGCACAGATACGCAGTATTTT.

This chain uses TRBV29-1 with TRBJ2-1; D gene ambiguous. The CDR3 covers 12 residues. Germline V gives CDR1 SQVTM, CDR2 ANQGSEA. Trimming pared 2 bases from V and 8 bases from J, leaving 10 bases between. This chain's CDR3 is CSVELHIHEQFF. For the CDR3, the DNA is TGCAGCGTTGAATTACACATCCATGAGCAGTTCTTC.

This clonotype has just a few counts. The rearrangement links TRBV7-9 to TRBJ2-3; D is ambiguous. Trimming left V 4 bases short and J 5 bases short, with 7 bases between. The CDR3 loop spans 12 amino acids. In germline, CDR1 is SEHNR, CDR2 FQNEAQ (reference sequence). CDR3 loop: CASSSNRDTQYF. The DNA of the CDR3 is TGTGCCAGCAGCTCCAACAGAGATACGCAGTATTTT.